The next 11 T cell receptor beta chains were all read from a single sample in a study of T-cell memory formation after mild COVID-19. TCRdb ran MiXCR on the 5' RACE reads and lists one entry per CDR3 protein. Of approximately 490,000 distinct CDR3 sequences detected, approximately 20% appear once; the ten largest clones hold 12%. Sequenced sample: PBMCs or a T cell subset sorted from them (not recorded which). These receptors all stem from an adult woman who had mild COVID-19 (a few samples of this study predate the infection). Cell type and time point are not known.

This clonotype was recorded a few times. The chain couples TRBV25-1 to TRBJ1-1, with TRBD1 as a possible D gene (6 bases). The V end lost 6 bases, the J end lost 3 bases, and 17 bases lay between the germline ends. This CDR3 is 15 amino acids long. Germline-derived CDR1 and CDR2 are MGHDK and SYGVNS. The CDR3 DNA sequence: TGTGCCAGCAGGAGGATGTGGGGGCGCGACACTGAAGCTTTCTTT. It codes for CASRRMWGRDTEAFF.

The chain recombines TRBV4-2 with TRBJ2-3, with D maybe TRBD1 (5 bases). Per germline, CDR1 LGHNA and CDR2 YNFKEQ. The CDR3 consists of 18 residues. V was trimmed by 1 base and J by 4 bases, leaving 21 bases between them. The CDR3 DNA sequence: TGTGCCAGCAGCCAAGGGGTCGGATCCGGCACAGGTGCAGATACGCAGTATTTT. This sequence encodes CASSQGVGSGTGADTQYF.

This clonotype came up a few times. CDR3 loop: CASSDTGGPYEQYF. CDR3 bases: TGTGCCAGCAGCGATACGGGAGGCCCCTACGAGCAGTACTTC. This chain joins TRBV11-3 and TRBJ2-7, with 7 bases identical to TRBD2. From germline, CDR1 is SGHNT and CDR2 YENEEA. The V and J ends lost 5 bases and 2 bases, in that order; junction bases with no gene match: 6. The CDR3 is 14 residues long.

CDR3 region: CASSPLSGSETQYF. The CDR3 DNA sequence: TGTGCCAGCTCACCACTCAGCGGGAGCGAGACCCAGTACTTC. J is TRBJ2-5 and V is TRBV18, with 8 bases fitting TRBD2. CDR3 length: 14 residues. The germline V gene has CDR1 KGHSH and CDR2 LQKENI. The V gene end was trimmed by 1 base and the J gene end by 5 bases; junction bases not matched to a gene: 3.

In its sample, this clonotype was seen many times. This sequence joins TRBV6-4 and TRBJ2-3, with 14 bases aligning to TRBD2. The CDR3 totals 15 residues. The V and J ends lost 3 bases and 4 bases, in that order; junction bases with no gene match: 0. Germline V lookup: CDR1 MRHNA, CDR2 SNTAGT. CDR3 sequence: CASSETSGRADTQYF. CDR3 coding DNA: TGTGCCAGCAGTGAGACTAGCGGGAGGGCAGATACGCAGTATTTT.

The chain uses TRBV12-3 or TRBV12-4 and TRBJ2-5; D is unresolved. V shed 0 bases and J shed 3 bases, with 14 bases lying between them. The CDR3 sequence is 16 residues long. The CDR3 nucleotides are TGTGCCAGCAGTTTAGCGCTCCTGGGATATGAAGAGACCCAGTACTTC. Translated, it gives CASSLALLGYEETQYF.

The V gene is TRBV11-2, the J gene TRBJ2-3; a possible D gene is TRBD1 (6 bases). Trimming left V 4 bases short and J 4 bases short, with 15 bases between. Looked up from germline, CDR1 is SGHAT and CDR2 is FQNNGV. The CDR3 has 15 residues. In nucleotides, the CDR3 is TGTGCCAGCAGCTCCAACGGGTACAGGGCAGATACGCAGTATTTT. Its protein is CASSSNGYRADTQYF. The full variable domain, rest sourced from reference TRBV11-2 and TRBJ2-3, is EAGVAQSPRYKIIEKRQSVAFWCNPISGHATLYWYQQILGQGPKLLIQFQNNGVVDDSQLPKDRFSAERLKGVDSTLKIQPAKLEDSAVYLCASSSNGYRADTQYFGPGTRLTVL.

This clonotype was detected only a few times. The CDR3 loop reads CASRKEGGAKNTEAFF. The CDR3 region has the DNA TGTGCCAGCAGAAAGGAAGGGGGCGCTAAGAACACTGAAGCTTTCTTT. The chain links TRBV2 to TRBJ1-1; TRBD1 matches 7 bases. The V and J ends lost 6 bases and 1 base, in that order; junction bases with no gene match: 11. CDR1 and CDR2 (germline): SNHLY, FYNNEI. The CDR3 runs to 16 residues.

This clonotype was seen only a few times. The chain uses TRBV7-2 and TRBJ2-3, with D hard to call. Per germline, CDR1 SGHTA and CDR2 FQGNSA. The V and J ends lost 1 base and 1 base respectively, with 12 bases between them. The CDR3 extends over 16 amino acids. The chain's CDR3 is CASSLVPRGGTDTQYF. In nucleotides, the CDR3 is TGTGCCAGCAGCTTAGTTCCCCGCGGCGGCACAGATACGCAGTATTTT. Full variable domain (missing parts from reference TRBV7-2 and TRBJ2-3): GAGVSQSPSNKVTEKGKDVELRCDPISGHTALYWYRQSLGQGLEFLIYFQGNSAPDKSGLPSDRFSAERTGGSVSTLTIQRTQQEDSAVYLCASSLVPRGGTDTQYFGPGTRLTVL.

The sample holds a few counts of this clonotype. J is TRBJ2-1 and V is TRBV6-5; 10 bases match TRBD2. Trimming cost V 4 bases and J 4 bases; bases outside gene matches: 7. Germline CDR1 is MNHEY and CDR2 is SVGAGI. This CDR3 comprises 16 residues. The CDR3 bases are TGTGCCAGCAGTTCCTATCCGGGACTAGCGTACAATGAGCAGTTCTTC. It translates to CASSSYPGLAYNEQFF.

V gene TRBV3-1 combines with J gene TRBJ2-1; TRBD2 matches at 7 bases. CDR3 length: 16 amino acids. The germline V gene has CDR1 LGHDT and CDR2 YNNKEL (reference sequence). V lost 0 bases and J lost 3; bases outside the gene matches: 5. DNA for the CDR3: TGTGCCAGCAGCCAAGATCGGGGCGGGGGCTACAATGAGCAGTTCTTC. It translates to CASSQDRGGGYNEQFF.